This T cell receptor (beta chain) was obtained from a study of siplizumab effects on memory and regulatory T cells. Repertoires were generated with immunoSEQ multiplex PCR, while TCRdb's copy carries only in-frame clones and drops some. This sample has roughly 82,000 clones, with 87% found just once. Study results and limitations: Poor capture below about 10^-5 frequency left most alloreactive clones unmapped to unstimulated subsets. The drug siplizumab significantly decreased the alloreactive sequences that could be traced to unstimulated CD4+ memory cells. Where siplizumab was present, mappable alloreactive CD4+ clones averaged roughly 66% Treg-derived, compared with around 27% in controls. Proliferating Tregs' suppressive function in siplizumab cultures went unconfirmed.

Concerning this clone: The antigen is not known.

The material sequenced was Tregs sorted from blood. This TCR was sampled from a human donor in good health.

The CDR3 region has the DNA TGTGCCAGCAGCCAAGATAGTGCAGGGACGGAGTACACCTTC. It specifies CASSQDSAGTEYTF. J is TRBJ1-2 and V is TRBV4-2, with D perhaps matching TRBD1 (5 bases). The CDR3 consists of 14 residues. Germline V gene sequence: CDR1 LGHNA, CDR2 YNFKEQ. Trimming stripped 0 bases from V and 11 bases from J, with 16 bases between.